This T cell receptor (beta chain) was found in a study of blood T cell repertoires in COVID-19. Study summary: Whether acute or convalescent, the COVID-19 samples came from the United States, Italy and Spain. From T cells, B-cell-depleted T cells, or PBMCs came the material, which was cDNA or gDNA.

Assay: immunoSEQ multiplex PCR; the TCRdb copy retains only in-frame clones and omits some. The sample yields roughly 170,000 clones, roughly 85% seen once. V lost 7 bases, J lost 1 base, and 16 bases lay in between. Germline V lookup: CDR1 SQVTM, CDR2 ANQGSEA. The length of the CDR3 is 14 residues. This clone has a handful of counts. The source of this sequence is a woman in her seventies with acute or convalescent COVID-19. The chain links TRBV29-1 to TRBJ2-5, with a possible D match to TRBD2 (5 bases). What was sequenced was peripheral blood. Written as DNA, the CDR3 is TGCAGCGGCCAACTAGGATTGGTCCAAGAGACCCAGTACTTC. Its translation: CSGQLGLVQETQYF.